The subject of this entry is one T cell receptor beta chain. What it recognizes is unknown. This entry is derived from a study of blood T cells in healthy people across ages. The study, taken as a whole, reports: Underestimates were what the diversity estimates from one million T cells were considered to be. A strong correlation was seen between TCR beta diversity and naive T cell percentage.

Using a J-beta primer mix together with a sample-barcoded 5' primer, a second PCR was run for roughly 6 to 12 cycles. Each TCR beta cDNA got a 12-nucleotide random molecular identifier. TCRdb analysed the 5' RACE reads with MiXCR anew, one entry per CDR3 protein. The sample gives hundreds of thousands of distinct CDR3 sequences, about 21% of which show up once; roughly 3.6% is in the top ten. RNA extraction gave at least 5.5 micrograms of total RNA per sample. The V end lost 6 bases, the J end lost 0 bases, and 14 bases lay between the germline ends. The germline V gene has CDR1 DFQATT and CDR2 SNEGSKA (reference sequence). The CDR3 contains 14 residues.

This chain links TRBV20-1 with TRBJ2-5; maybe TRBD1 (5 bases). This TCR came from a man between 70 and 80 years old in good health. The specimen was blood. The CDR3: CSALGAQNQETQYF. The CDR3 DNA reads TGCAGTGCCCTAGGGGCTCAAAACCAAGAGACCCAGTACTTC.